The 28 T cell receptor beta chains presented below share a single source sample, sequenced in a study of vaccination effects on CD4 cells after COVID-19. Sequencing followed a ViraFEST assay step that expanded antigen-specific CD4+ T cells with viral peptide pools. Scientists isolated CD4+ T cells after a roughly nine-day culture period ended. Participants got two doses of BNT162b2 or mRNA-1273 vaccine. Here immunoSEQ multiplex PCR was the method, and the copy in TCRdb shows in-frame clones only, minus some. This table holds about 24,000 clones, 60% to 85% found once. Antigen specificity for these receptors is unknown. Sequencing used CD4+ T cells from PBMCs cultured with HCoV-NL63 spike peptides, obtained after COVID-19 vaccination. The receptors were gathered from a human donor who received a COVID-19 vaccine.

The chain employs TRBV30 and TRBJ1-4; no definite D call. The CDR3 spans 12 residues. The V and J ends lost 5 bases and 7 bases respectively, with 11 bases between them. Germline CDR1 reads GTSNPN; CDR2 reads SVGIG (reference sequence). Written as DNA, the CDR3 is TGTGCCTGGGACAAATTGTCTGAAAAACTGTTTTTT. Translating it yields CAWDKLSEKLFF. Full variable domain (missing parts from reference TRBV30 and TRBJ1-4): SQTIHQWPATLVQPVGSPLSLECTVEGTSNPNLYWYRQAAGRGLQLLFYSVGIGQISSEVPQNLSASRPQDRQFILSSKKLLLSDSGFYLCAWDKLSEKLFFGSGTQLSVL.

The genes are TRBV5-6 and TRBJ1-1; D perhaps matches TRBD1 (5 bases). Trimming removed 4 bases from V and 1 base from J, with 14 bases in between. CDR1 and CDR2 from the germline V gene are SGHDT and YYEEEE. This CDR3 is 15 amino acids long. CDR3 sequence: CASSGRGSSNTEAFF. CDR3 in DNA: TGTGCCAGCAGCGGTAGGGGATCCTCGAACACTGAAGCTTTCTTT.

The chain combines TRBV4-1 with TRBJ2-6; tentatively, D is TRBD1 (6 bases). With 6 bases removed from V and 10 bases from J, the gap between germline ends came to 16 bases. Germline CDR1 and CDR2: MGHRA and YSYEKL. This CDR3 has 14 amino acids. CDR3 loop: CASRPRGAVNVLTF. The CDR3 DNA reads as TGCGCCAGCAGACCCAGGGGAGCGGTGAACGTCCTGACTTTC.

CDR3 bases: TGTGCCAGCTCACCGGCTGTAGCTAACTATGGCTACACCTTC. Translated, it gives CASSPAVANYGYTF. This chain uses TRBV18 with TRBJ1-2; D gene unclear. The length of the CDR3 is 14 residues. The germline V gene has CDR1 KGHSH and CDR2 LQKENI. Trimming removed 3 bases from V and 0 bases from J, with 8 bases in between.

The rearrangement links TRBV15 to TRBJ2-5, with D perhaps matching TRBD1 (5 bases). Per germline, CDR1 LNHNV and CDR2 YYDKDF (reference sequence). V was pared by 0 bases and J by 4 bases, with 6 bases between. The CDR3 spans 13 residues. CDR3 loop: CATSRDQGETQYF. In nucleotides, the CDR3 is TGTGCCACCAGCAGAGATCAGGGAGAGACCCAGTACTTC.

The V and J genes are TRBV18 and TRBJ2-1; D might be TRBD2 (5 bases). Trimming shortened V by 6 bases and J by 9 bases, and 18 bases separated the two germline ends. The CDR3 is made up of 14 amino acids. The V gene's germline CDR1 is KGHSH and CDR2 LQKENI. This CDR3 is CASSSEAAGTEQFF. DNA for the CDR3: TGTGCCAGCTCCTCCGAGGCTGCGGGTACTGAGCAGTTCTTC. Full variable domain (missing parts from reference TRBV18 and TRBJ2-1): NAGVMQNPRHLVRRRGQEARLRCSPMKGHSHVYWYRQLPEEGLKFMVYLQKENIIDESGMPKERFSAEFPKEGPSILRIQQVVRGDSAAYFCASSSEAAGTEQFFGPGTRLTVL.

This rearrangement joins TRBV12-5 to TRBJ1-5; tentatively, D is TRBD1 (6 bases). The CDR3 has 15 residues. The germline V gene encodes CDR1 LGHNT and CDR2 FRNRAP. Between the trimmed V and J ends, which lost 0 bases and 6 bases, there was a span of 12 bases. The CDR3 coding sequence is TGTGCTAGTGGTTTGGTACAGGGACGGGGTCAGCCCCAGCATTTT. This gives the protein CASGLVQGRGQPQHF.

This sequence joins TRBV11-2 and TRBJ1-2; weak D call: TRBD1 (6 bases). The CDR3 runs 15 residues. Trimming left V 4 bases short and J 8 bases short, with 20 bases between. In germline, CDR1 is SGHAT, CDR2 FQNNGV. The CDR3 region is CASSSLQGPFGGYTF. For the CDR3, the DNA is TGTGCCAGCAGCTCCTTACAGGGCCCGTTTGGGGGCTACACCTTC.

J is TRBJ1-2 and V is TRBV11-2; tentative D call: TRBD1 (5 bases). The CDR3 totals 15 residues. The V end lost 5 bases, the J end lost 5 bases, and 18 bases lay between the germline ends. Germline assignment: CDR1 SGHAT and CDR2 FQNNGV. CDR3 in amino acids: CASSQGVGGGYGYTF. The CDR3 nucleotides are TGTGCCAGCAGCCAAGGGGTTGGGGGAGGATATGGCTACACCTTC.

The chain couples TRBV19 to TRBJ2-2; perhaps TRBD2 as D (6 bases). Germline assignment: CDR1 LNHDA and CDR2 SQIVND (reference sequence). V dropped 6 bases and J dropped 6 bases, with 17 bases sitting between them. The CDR3 has 15 amino acids. The CDR3 spells CASRHHGEEAGELFF. The CDR3 region has the DNA TGTGCCAGTAGGCATCACGGGGAGGAGGCCGGGGAGCTGTTTTTT.

V and J are TRBV13 and TRBJ2-7, with TRBD2 matching over 11 bases. CDR3 size: 20 residues. Germline V gene data show CDR1 as PRHDT and CDR2 as FYEKMQ (reference sequence). J was trimmed by 2 bases and V by 5 bases; bases with no gene match: 20. CDR3 sequence reads: CASSHGEARVSGRAPYEQYF. CDR3 in DNA: TGTGCCAGCAGCCACGGTGAAGCTCGGGTTAGCGGGAGGGCCCCCTACGAGCAGTACTTC. Using reference TRBV13 and TRBJ2-7 for the parts outside the CDR3, the full variable domain is AAGVIQSPRHLIKEKRETATLKCYPIPRHDTVYWYQQGPGQDPQFLISFYEKMQSDKGSIPDRFSAQQFSDYHSELNMSSLELGDSALYFCASSHGEARVSGRAPYEQYFGPGTRLTVT.

The rearrangement uses TRBV5-6 and TRBJ1-2; D is ambiguous. There are 13 residues in the CDR3. Germline loops: CDR1 SGHDT, CDR2 YYEEEE. V lost 1 base, J lost 8 bases, and 12 bases lay in between. The DNA for the CDR3 is TGTGCCAGCAGCTTGAATGGGAGGGTAGGCTACACCTTC. It is translated as CASSLNGRVGYTF.

This sequence joins TRBV4-1 and TRBJ2-2, with 8 bases that match TRBD2. The trim removed 1 base at V and 0 bases at J, leaving 7 bases unmatched. The germline gives CDR1 MGHRA, CDR2 YSYEKL. The CDR3 has 18 amino acids. The CDR3 DNA sequence: TGCGCCAGCAGCCAAGCTAAGGGCGGGAGGCCGAACACCGGGGAGCTGTTTTTT. Amino acids: CASSQAKGGRPNTGELFF.

In this sample, this clone turned up once. This chain uses TRBV7-2 with TRBJ2-1, with 13 bases that match TRBD2. V shed 5 bases, J shed 6 bases, and the junction held 7 bases outside the gene matches. Germline lookup yields CDR1 SGHTA and CDR2 FQGNSA. CDR3 length equals 16 residues. The CDR3: CASSTSGGVLGNEQFF. DNA for the CDR3: TGTGCCAGCAGCACTAGCGGGGGGGTCCTAGGCAATGAGCAGTTCTTC.

V usage is TRBV25-1 and J usage is TRBJ2-5; D is possibly TRBD2 (5 bases). V lost 1 base, J lost 2 bases, and 17 bases lay in between. CDR1 is MGHDK, CDR2 SYGVNS, per germline. This CDR3 has 17 residues. Written as DNA, the CDR3 is TGTGCCAGCAGTGAATCCCCTCGGACTCGCACGCAAGAGACCCAGTACTTC. This gives the protein CASSESPRTRTQETQYF.

This clone showed up just once. A junction boundary mismatches the germline segment, possibly from a read error. This sequence joins TRBV10-3 and TRBJ2-2, with D possibly being TRBD1 (5 bases). Germline CDR1 ENHRY, CDR2 SYGVKD. The CDR3 loop spans 14 amino acids. The CDR3 region is CAISDSLNTWELFF. The CDR3 DNA reads TGTGCCATCAGCGACAGTCTAAACACCTGGGAGCTGTTTTTT.

This clone was observed a handful of times. As DNA, the CDR3 is TGTGCCAGCAGTTTAAGGGGGGGAGAGCAGTTCTTC. It codes for CASSLRGGEQFF. The rearrangement links TRBV6-5 to TRBJ2-1; D perhaps matches TRBD2 (7 bases). Trimming pared 4 bases from V and 10 bases from J, leaving 11 bases between. The CDR3 is 12 residues long. In germline, CDR1 is MNHEY, CDR2 SVGAGI.

This sequence joins TRBV2 and TRBJ1-5; D is unresolved. Germline CDR1 is SNHLY and CDR2 is FYNNEI. The ends were cut back, 6 bases at V and 0 bases at J, with 12 bases in the middle. There are 15 residues in the CDR3. The CDR3: CASRREGDSNQPQHF. The CDR3 DNA reads as TGTGCCAGCAGGAGAGAGGGCGATAGCAATCAGCCCCAGCATTTT.

V gene TRBV4-1 combines with J gene TRBJ2-1; TRBD2 aligns across 7 bases. After removal of 4 bases from V and 6 bases from J, the junction contained 15 bases not matched to a gene. This CDR3 is built from 17 residues. Per germline, CDR1 MGHRA and CDR2 YSYEKL. The CDR3 nucleotides read TGCGCCAGCAGCCTACTTCCATGGGAGGGAGGGGTCAATGAGCAGTTCTTC. It is translated as CASSLLPWEGGVNEQFF.

The rearrangement links TRBV5-1 to TRBJ2-3; unclear D gene. The CDR3 has 15 amino acids. Germline CDR1 is SGHRS and CDR2 is YFSETQ. V was clipped by 1 base and J by 2 bases, with 11 bases between them. CDR3 protein: CASSLTSSFTDTQYF. As DNA, the CDR3 is TGCGCCAGCAGCTTGACGTCGAGCTTCACAGATACGCAGTATTTT.

The chain is built from TRBV2 and TRBJ1-2; no clear D gene. V was trimmed by 3 bases and J by 5 bases, leaving 10 bases between them. From germline, CDR1 is SNHLY and CDR2 FYNNEI. This CDR3 comprises 13 residues. The CDR3 here is CASSDAGPYGYTF. The CDR3 bases are TGTGCCAGCAGTGATGCAGGCCCTTATGGCTACACCTTC.

V gene TRBV30 combines with J gene TRBJ1-2; 7 bases line up with TRBD1. The CDR3 sequence is 14 residues long. CDR1 and CDR2 from the germline V gene are GTSNPN and SVGIG (reference sequence). V shed 1 base and J 4 bases; nucleotides not matched to a gene: 6. The CDR3 reads CAWSAAGGGYGYTF. The DNA for the CDR3 is TGTGCCTGGAGTGCGGCAGGGGGTGGCTATGGCTACACCTTC. The full variable domain, rest sourced from reference TRBV30 and TRBJ1-2, is SQTIHQWPATLVQPVGSPLSLECTVEGTSNPNLYWYRQAAGRGLQLLFYSVGIGQISSEVPQNLSASRPQDRQFILSSKKLLLSDSGFYLCAWSAAGGGYGYTFGSGTRLTVV.

The chain combines TRBV7-8 with TRBJ2-1, with TRBD2 identical over 10 bases. The V gene's germline CDR1 is SGHVS and CDR2 FQNEAQ. The CDR3 extends over 13 amino acids. J gave up 11 bases and V 2 bases, and 3 bases lay outside the gene matches. The CDR3: CASSLSTSGQQFF. CDR3 in DNA: TGTGCCAGCAGCTTATCGACTAGCGGGCAGCAGTTCTTC. Full variable domain (outside the CDR3, taken from reference TRBV7-8 and TRBJ2-1): GAGVSQSPRYKVAKRGQDVALRCDPISGHVSLFWYQQALGQGPEFLTYFQNEAQLDKSGLPSDRFFAERPEGSVSTLKIQRTQQEDSAVYLCASSLSTSGQQFFGPGTRLTVL.

This rearrangement joins TRBV6-5 to TRBJ1-3; TRBD1 might be the D (5 bases). From germline, CDR1 is MNHEY and CDR2 SVGAGI. V lost 2 bases, J lost 2 bases, and 10 bases lay in between. The CDR3 loop spans 15 amino acids. Here the CDR3 DNA reads TGTGCCAGCAGTTACCAGGGAGGGACTGGAAACACCATATATTTT. Its translation: CASSYQGGTGNTIYF.

This clone was observed a single time. This chain joins TRBV4-3 and TRBJ2-7; 8 nucleotides match TRBD1. V lost 3 bases and J lost 2; bases outside the gene matches: 6. Germline CDR1 is LGHNA and CDR2 is YSLEER. The CDR3 has 15 amino acids. The CDR3: CASSHQTGEAYEQYF. As DNA, the CDR3 is TGCGCCAGCAGCCATCAGACAGGGGAGGCCTACGAGCAGTACTTC.

Only one count was recorded for this clone. This chain joins TRBV30 and TRBJ2-7; no firm D call. The CDR3 covers 13 residues. In germline, CDR1 is GTSNPN, CDR2 SVGIG (reference sequence). Trimming pared 2 bases from V and 2 bases from J, leaving 10 bases between. The DNA for the CDR3 is TGTGCCTGGAGTAACGGCCTTACCTACGAGCAGTACTTC. The encoded protein is CAWSNGLTYEQYF.

The chain uses TRBV12-3 or TRBV12-4 and TRBJ1-4; 8 nucleotides match TRBD1. V trimming: 6 bases; J trimming: 8 bases; junction bases outside the gene matches: 5. There are 13 residues in the CDR3. CDR3 region: CASRETGAEKLFF. CDR3 nucleotides: TGTGCCAGCAGGGAGACAGGGGCCGAAAAACTGTTTTTT.

This chain connects TRBV9 to TRBJ2-3; D is unresolved. Trimming removed 5 bases at V and 4 bases at J, with 11 bases between. The CDR3 has 13 amino acids. Germline V CDR1 and CDR2: SGDLS, YYNGEE. The CDR3, as DNA: TGTGCCAGCAGAAAGACGGCGGCAGATACGCAGTATTTT. Amino acids: CASRKTAADTQYF.